These 9 T cell receptor beta chains came from one sample sequenced in a study of post-analysis software for immune sequencing data. Their antigens are not known. TCR beta cDNA libraries included unique molecular identifiers. TCRdb re-called the PCR reads through MiXCR, storing one row per CDR3 protein. The sample yields a few hundred thousand distinct CDR3 sequences, more than 30% seen once. Whole-study findings and limits: Controls showed lower frequencies than patients for five TRBV segments, and TRBV5-6, TRBV5-1 and TRBV20-1 were among these.

Source material: blood. The receptors were gathered from a girl aged 2 to 9 with multiple sclerosis.

This clonotype has a handful of counts. The V and J genes are TRBV24-1 and TRBJ1-5, with D tentatively TRBD1 (5 bases). The CDR3 extends over 15 amino acids. Germline V gene lookup returns CDR1 KGHDR and CDR2 SFDVKD. V was trimmed by 5 bases and J by 6 bases, leaving 16 bases between them. CDR3 DNA: TGTGCCACCAGTGGAACCAGGGACTGGTTTCAGCCCCAGCATTTT. Protein sequence: CATSGTRDWFQPQHF.

This clonotype came up a few times. The CDR3 region is CASSPGQHSYEQYF. The CDR3 DNA sequence: TGCGCCAGCAGCCCGGGACAGCACTCCTACGAGCAGTACTTC. The J gene is TRBJ2-7, the V gene TRBV5-1; 7 nucleotides agree with TRBD1. Germline V lookup: CDR1 SGHRS, CDR2 YFSETQ. The junction had 4 bases not matched to a gene; V was cut back by 4 bases and J by 0 bases. This CDR3 contains 14 residues.

The V gene is TRBV29-1, the J gene TRBJ2-7, with 11 bases lining up with TRBD1. The CDR3 has 15 amino acids. In germline, CDR1 is SQVTM, CDR2 ANQGSEA. The ends lost 4 bases at V and 4 bases at J; junction bases unmatched: 9. Written as DNA, the CDR3 is TGCAGCGTTGCGGACAGGGGGCGGTACGCATACGAGCAGTACTTC. It translates to CSVADRGRYAYEQYF.

This rearrangement joins TRBV5-1 to TRBJ1-4, with D possibly being TRBD1 (5 bases). Germline V gene data show CDR1 as SGHRS and CDR2 as YFSETQ. The CDR3 runs 14 residues. The V end lost 4 bases, the J end lost 6 bases, and 13 bases lay between the germline ends. In DNA form, the CDR3 reads TGCGCCAGCAGCCCTTCGGGGGTGGATGAAAAACTGTTTTTT. Its protein product is CASSPSGVDEKLFF.

The rearrangement uses TRBV7-2 and TRBJ2-5, with 7 nucleotides matching TRBD2. CDR1 is SGHTA and CDR2 is FQGNSA in the germline V gene. V trimming: 2 bases; J trimming: 1 base; junction bases outside the gene matches: 4. The CDR3 is 15 amino acids. CDR3 loop: CASSLYAGAQETQYF. CDR3 DNA sequence: TGTGCCAGCAGCTTATATGCGGGAGCCCAAGAGACCCAGTACTTC.

A few counts support this clonotype. This chain uses TRBV5-6 with TRBJ2-7; 8 bases map to TRBD1. The J call may be mistaken, given a closer DNA end match to TRBJ2-5. Germline V gene sequence: CDR1 SGHDT, CDR2 YYEEEE. The length of the CDR3 is 14 residues. This chain's CDR3 is CASSLTGVRETQYF. Written as DNA, the CDR3 is TGTGCCAGCAGCCTGACAGGGGTTAGGGAGACCCAGTACTTC.

V is TRBV28 and J is TRBJ2-2; D possibly uses TRBD1 or TRBD2 (5 bases each). Germline loops: CDR1 MDHEN, CDR2 SYDVKM. V lost 7 bases and J lost 6, with 21 bases in between. This CDR3 contains 16 residues. The CDR3 bases are TGTGCCAGCAAGGATTACGGGGCGGCCCCGTCCGGGGAGCTGTTTTTT. It translates to CASKDYGAAPSGELFF.

V is TRBV10-3 and J is TRBJ2-1, with 11 bases identical to TRBD2. Per germline, CDR1 ENHRY and CDR2 SYGVKD. This CDR3 is built from 15 residues. The V gene end was trimmed by 3 bases and the J gene end by 7 bases; junction bases not matched to a gene: 5. CDR3 coding DNA: TGTGCCATCAGTGACGTAGCGGGAGGGCCGAATGAGCAGTTCTTC. Residues: CAISDVAGGPNEQFF.

V gene TRBV9 combines with J gene TRBJ2-7, with 8 bases fitting TRBD1. With 3 bases clipped from V and 6 bases from J, the junction kept 14 bases outside the gene matches. CDR1 and CDR2 from the germline V gene are SGDLS and YYNGEE. CDR3 length equals 16 residues. The CDR3, as DNA: TGTGCCAGCAGCGCTGGATCCGGGACAGGTTTTAGCGAGCAGTACTTC. This encodes CASSAGSGTGFSEQYF.